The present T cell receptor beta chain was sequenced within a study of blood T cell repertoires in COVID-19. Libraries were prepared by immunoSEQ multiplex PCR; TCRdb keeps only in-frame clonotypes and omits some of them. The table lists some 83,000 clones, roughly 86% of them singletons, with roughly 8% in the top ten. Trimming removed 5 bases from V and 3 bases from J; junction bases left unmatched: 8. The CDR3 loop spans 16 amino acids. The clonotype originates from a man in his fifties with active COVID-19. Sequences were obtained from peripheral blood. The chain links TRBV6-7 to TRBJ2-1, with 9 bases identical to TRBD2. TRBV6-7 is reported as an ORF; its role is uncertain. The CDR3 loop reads CASSIKLAGIYNEQFF. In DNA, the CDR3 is TGTGCCAGCAGTATTAAACTAGCGGGTATCTACAATGAGCAGTTCTTC.